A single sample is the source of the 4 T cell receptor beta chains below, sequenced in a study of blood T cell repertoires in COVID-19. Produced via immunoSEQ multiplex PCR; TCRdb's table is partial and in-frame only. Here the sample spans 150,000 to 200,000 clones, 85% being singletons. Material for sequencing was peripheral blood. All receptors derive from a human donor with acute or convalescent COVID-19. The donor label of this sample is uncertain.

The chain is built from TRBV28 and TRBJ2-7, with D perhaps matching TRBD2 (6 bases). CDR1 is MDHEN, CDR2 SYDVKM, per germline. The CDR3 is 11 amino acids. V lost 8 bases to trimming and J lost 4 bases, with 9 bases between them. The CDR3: CASWGDYEQYF. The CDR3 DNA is TGTGCCAGCTGGGGGGATTACGAGCAGTACTTC. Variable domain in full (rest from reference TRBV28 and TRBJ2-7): DVKVTQSSRYLVKRTGEKVFLECVQDMDHENMFWYRQDPGLGLRLIYFSYDVKMKEKGDIPEGYSVSREKKERFSLILESASTNQTSMYLCASWGDYEQYFGPGTRLTVT.

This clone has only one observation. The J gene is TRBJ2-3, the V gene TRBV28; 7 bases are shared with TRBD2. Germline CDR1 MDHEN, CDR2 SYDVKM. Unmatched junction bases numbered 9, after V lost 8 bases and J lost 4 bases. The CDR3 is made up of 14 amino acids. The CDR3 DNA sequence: TGTGCCAGCCTGGGCGGGGGTTGGTCAGATACGCAGTATTTT. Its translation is CASLGGGWSDTQYF. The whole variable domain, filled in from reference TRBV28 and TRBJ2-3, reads DVKVTQSSRYLVKRTGEKVFLECVQDMDHENMFWYRQDPGLGLRLIYFSYDVKMKEKGDIPEGYSVSREKKERFSLILESASTNQTSMYLCASLGGGWSDTQYFGPGTRLTVL.

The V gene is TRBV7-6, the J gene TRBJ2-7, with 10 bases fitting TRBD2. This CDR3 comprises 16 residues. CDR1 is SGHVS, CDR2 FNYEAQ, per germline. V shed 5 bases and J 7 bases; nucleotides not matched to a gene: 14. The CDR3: CASSPEGLARVQEQYF. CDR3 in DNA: TGTGCCAGCAGCCCAGAGGGACTAGCGAGGGTCCAGGAGCAGTACTTC.

The CDR3 sequence is CASRHYRGSNYGYTF. The CDR3 coding sequence is TGCGCCAGCAGACACTACAGGGGTTCAAACTATGGCTACACCTTC. The chain is built from TRBV10-2 and TRBJ1-2; 7 bases line up with TRBD1. The junction had 9 bases not matched to a gene; V was cut back by 6 bases and J by 2 bases. CDR3 length: 15 amino acids. CDR1 is WSHSY and CDR2 is SAAADI in the germline V gene.